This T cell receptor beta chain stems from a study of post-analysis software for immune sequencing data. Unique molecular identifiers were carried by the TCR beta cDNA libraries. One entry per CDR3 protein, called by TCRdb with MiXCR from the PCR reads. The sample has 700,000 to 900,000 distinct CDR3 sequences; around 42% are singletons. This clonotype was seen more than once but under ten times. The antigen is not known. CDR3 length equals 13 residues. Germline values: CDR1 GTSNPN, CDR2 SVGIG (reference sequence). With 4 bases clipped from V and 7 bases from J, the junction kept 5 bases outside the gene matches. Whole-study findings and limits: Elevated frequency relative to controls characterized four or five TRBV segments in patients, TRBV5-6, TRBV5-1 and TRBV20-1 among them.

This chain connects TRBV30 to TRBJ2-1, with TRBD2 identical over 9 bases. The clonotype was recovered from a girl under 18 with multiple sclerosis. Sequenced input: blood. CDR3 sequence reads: CAWTGSGSNEQFF. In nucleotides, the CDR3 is TGTGCCTGGACGGGTAGCGGGAGTAATGAGCAGTTCTTC.